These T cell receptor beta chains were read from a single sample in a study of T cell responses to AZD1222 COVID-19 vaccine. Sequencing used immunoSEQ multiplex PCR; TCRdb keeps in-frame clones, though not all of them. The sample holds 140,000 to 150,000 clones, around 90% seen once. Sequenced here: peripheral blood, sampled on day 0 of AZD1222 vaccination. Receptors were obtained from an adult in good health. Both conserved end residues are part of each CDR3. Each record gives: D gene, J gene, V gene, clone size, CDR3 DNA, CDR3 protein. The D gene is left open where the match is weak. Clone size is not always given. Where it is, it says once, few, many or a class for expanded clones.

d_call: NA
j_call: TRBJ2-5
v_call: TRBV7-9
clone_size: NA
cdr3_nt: TGTGCCAGCAGCTTAGCTGCGGGGAAGACCCAGTACTTC
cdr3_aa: CASSLAAGKTQYF

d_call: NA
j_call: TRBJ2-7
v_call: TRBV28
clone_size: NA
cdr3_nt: TGTGCCAGCAGTTCTGCAGACCGCTACGAGCAGTACTTC
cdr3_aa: CASSSADRYEQYF

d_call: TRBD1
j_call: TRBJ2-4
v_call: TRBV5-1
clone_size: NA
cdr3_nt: TGCGCCAGCAGCTTGGCCCTCTCGCAGGGGGCATATGGTGGCAAAAACATTCAGTACTTC
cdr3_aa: CASSLALSQGAYGGKNIQYF

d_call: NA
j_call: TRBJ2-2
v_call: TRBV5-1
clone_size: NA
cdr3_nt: TGCGCCAGCAGCGGGAGGAGGGGCCCCGGGGAGCTGTTTTTT
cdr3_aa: CASSGRRGPGELFF

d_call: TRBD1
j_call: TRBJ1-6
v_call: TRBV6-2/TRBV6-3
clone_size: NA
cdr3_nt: TGTGCCAGCAGTTACGGACAGGGTTTGCATTCACCCCTCCACTTT
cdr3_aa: CASSYGQGLHSPLHF

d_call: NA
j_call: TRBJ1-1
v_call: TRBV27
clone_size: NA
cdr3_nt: TGTGCCAGCAGTTTATCGTACCGTCTGAACACTGAAGCTTTCTTT
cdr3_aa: CASSLSYRLNTEAFF

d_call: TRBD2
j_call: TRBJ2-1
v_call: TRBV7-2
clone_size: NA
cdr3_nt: TGTGCCAGCAGCCCTACTAGCGGCCCCTGGGGTGAGCAGTTCTTC
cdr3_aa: CASSPTSGPWGEQFF

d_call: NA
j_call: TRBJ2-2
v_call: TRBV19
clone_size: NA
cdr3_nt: TGTGCCAGTACCAGGGGTACCGGGGAGCTGTTTTTT
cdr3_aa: CASTRGTGELFF

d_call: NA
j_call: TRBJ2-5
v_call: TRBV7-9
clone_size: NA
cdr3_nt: TGTGCCAGCGAAACCTTAGCGGCGCACCTTCAAGAGACCCAGTACTTC
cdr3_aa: CASETLAAHLQETQYF

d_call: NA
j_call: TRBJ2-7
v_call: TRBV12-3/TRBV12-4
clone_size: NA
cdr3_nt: TGTGCCAGCAGTTTAGGACAGCCCTACGAGCAGTACTTC
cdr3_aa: CASSLGQPYEQYF

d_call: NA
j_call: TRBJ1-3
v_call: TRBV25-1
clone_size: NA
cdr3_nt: TGTGCCAGCAGTGCGGGGGGCACCATATATTTT
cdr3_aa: CASSAGGTIYF

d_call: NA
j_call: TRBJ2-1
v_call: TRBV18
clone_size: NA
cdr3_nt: TGTGCCAGCTCACCAAGGCAAATTGATGAGCAGTTCTTC
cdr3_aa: CASSPRQIDEQFF

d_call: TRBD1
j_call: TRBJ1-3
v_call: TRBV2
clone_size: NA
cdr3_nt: TGTGCCAGCAGAGCTGACAGGGAAACTGGAAACACCATATATTTT
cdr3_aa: CASRADRETGNTIYF

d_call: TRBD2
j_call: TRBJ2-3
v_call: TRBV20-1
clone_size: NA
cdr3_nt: TGCAGTGCTAGTGGGCTAGCGGGAGGCGGGAATACGCAGTATTTT
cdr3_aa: CSASGLAGGGNTQYF

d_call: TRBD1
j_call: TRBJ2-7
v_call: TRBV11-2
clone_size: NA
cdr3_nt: TGTGCCAGCAGCCGCAGGGGGCGCGAGCAGTACTTC
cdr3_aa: CASSRRGREQYF

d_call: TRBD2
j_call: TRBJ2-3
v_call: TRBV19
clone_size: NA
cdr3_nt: TGTGCCAGTAGCACCGTAGGAGCGGGGGGCGGGCATACGCAGTATTTT
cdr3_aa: CASSTVGAGGGHTQYF

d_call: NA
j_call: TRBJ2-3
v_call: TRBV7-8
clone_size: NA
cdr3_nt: TGTGCCAGCAGCTCTAGGGGTCCCAGCACAGATACGCAGTATTTT
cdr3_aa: CASSSRGPSTDTQYF

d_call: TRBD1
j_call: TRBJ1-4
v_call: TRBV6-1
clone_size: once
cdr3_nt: TGTGCCAGCAGTGGTATACCGGGACAGGGGGCCGAAAAACTGTTTTTT
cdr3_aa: CASSGIPGQGAEKLFF

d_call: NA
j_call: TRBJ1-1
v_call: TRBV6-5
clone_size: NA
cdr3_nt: TGTGCCAGCAGTTCGGGTCTTTTCACTGAAGCTTTCTTT
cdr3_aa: CASSSGLFTEAFF

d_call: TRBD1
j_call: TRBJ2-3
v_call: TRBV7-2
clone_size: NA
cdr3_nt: TGTGCCAGCAGCCCAATCGGGACAGGGTCCACAGATACGCAGTATTTT
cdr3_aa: CASSPIGTGSTDTQYF

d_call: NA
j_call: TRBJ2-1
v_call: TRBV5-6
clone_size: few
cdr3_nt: TGTGCCAGCAGCTCCCGTCGGGAGCAGTTCTTC
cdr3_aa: CASSSRREQFF

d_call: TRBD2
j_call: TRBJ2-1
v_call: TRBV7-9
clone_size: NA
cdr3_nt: TGTGCCAGCAGCCTTAGCGGGGGGAGATACCACCATGAGCAGTTCTTC
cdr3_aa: CASSLSGGRYHHEQFF

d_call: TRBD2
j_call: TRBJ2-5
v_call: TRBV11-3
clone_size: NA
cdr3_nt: TGTGCCAGCAGCTTAGGTGTTTCTAGCGGCGGCGTAGAGACCCAGTACTTC
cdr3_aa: CASSLGVSSGGVETQYF

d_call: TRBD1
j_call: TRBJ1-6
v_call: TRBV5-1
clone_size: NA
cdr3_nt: TGCGCCAGCAGCCCGGACAGGTCGCTAGATTCACCCCTCCACTTT
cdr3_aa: CASSPDRSLDSPLHF

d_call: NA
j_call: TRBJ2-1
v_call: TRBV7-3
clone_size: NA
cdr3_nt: TGTGCCAGCAGCCCGATGGACACCACCTACAATGAGCAGTTCTTC
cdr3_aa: CASSPMDTTYNEQFF

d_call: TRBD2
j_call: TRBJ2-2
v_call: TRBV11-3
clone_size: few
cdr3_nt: TGTGCCAGCAGAGGCGAGGGGACTAGCGGATTCACCGGGGAGCTGTTTTTT
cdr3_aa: CASRGEGTSGFTGELFF

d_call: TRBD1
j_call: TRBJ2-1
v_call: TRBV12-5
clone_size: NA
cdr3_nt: TGTGCTAGTGGTTTGGACAGGGGGGTTAGGAATGAGCAGTTCTTC
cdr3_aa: CASGLDRGVRNEQFF

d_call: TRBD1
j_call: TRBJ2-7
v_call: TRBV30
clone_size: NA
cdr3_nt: TGTGCCTGGTCACCGACAGGGAACTCCTACGAGCAGTACTTC
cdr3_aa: CAWSPTGNSYEQYF

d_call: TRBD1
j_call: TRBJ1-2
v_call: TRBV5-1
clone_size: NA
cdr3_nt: TGCGCCAGCAGCTTGGGGTCGACAGGGGGGAACTATGGCTACACCTTC
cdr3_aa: CASSLGSTGGNYGYTF

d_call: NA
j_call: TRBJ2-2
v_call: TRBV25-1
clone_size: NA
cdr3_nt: TGTGCCAGCAGTGAACCGCTGGGCGGGAACACCGGGGAGCTGTTTTTT
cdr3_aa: CASSEPLGGNTGELFF

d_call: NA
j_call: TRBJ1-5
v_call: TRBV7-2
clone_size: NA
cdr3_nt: TGTGCCAGCAGCTTCAAAGGGGGGAGCAATCAGCCCCAGCATTTT
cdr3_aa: CASSFKGGSNQPQHF

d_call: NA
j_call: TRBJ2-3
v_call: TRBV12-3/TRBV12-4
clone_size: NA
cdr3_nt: TGTGCCAGCAGTTTCGGTGGTACGCAGTATTTT
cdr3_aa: CASSFGGTQYF

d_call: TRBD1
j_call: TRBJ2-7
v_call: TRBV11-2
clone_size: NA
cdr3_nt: TGTGCCAGCAGCCCTAAACGGGACAGTTCCTCGGGCGAGCAGTACTTC
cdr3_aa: CASSPKRDSSSGEQYF